These 21 T cell receptor beta chains came from one sample sequenced in a study of T cell responses to AZD1222 COVID-19 vaccine. The table came from immunoSEQ multiplex PCR; TCRdb's copy has only in-frame clones and leaves some out. The sample lists 110,000 to 150,000 clones; over 90% were seen once. The sample was peripheral blood, taken on day 0 of AZD1222 vaccination. The origin of the receptors is an adult in good health.

This clone has only one observation. V is TRBV4-2 and J is TRBJ2-7, with a tentative D call TRBD1 (6 bases). CDR3 length: 15 residues. Germline assignment: CDR1 LGHNA and CDR2 YNFKEQ. The V gene lost 1 base and the J gene lost 1 base, with 11 bases spanning the gap. CDR3 in amino acids: CASSQGETGSYEQYF. For the CDR3, the DNA is TGTGCCAGCAGCCAAGGGGAGACAGGTTCCTACGAGCAGTACTTC.

The rearrangement links TRBV28 to TRBJ1-2, with TRBD1 matching 7 bases. From germline, CDR1 is MDHEN and CDR2 SYDVKM. V shed 6 bases and J 4 bases; nucleotides not matched to a gene: 11. The CDR3 totals 15 residues. The CDR3 DNA follows: TGTGCCAGCAGCATCCTCGACAGGGCGGGCTATGGCTACACCTTC. Translating gives CASSILDRAGYGYTF.

The rearrangement joins TRBV7-9 to TRBJ1-2; TRBD1 aligns across 9 bases. CDR3 length: 16 residues. Germline V CDR1 and CDR2: SEHNR, FQNEAQ (reference sequence). V was clipped by 4 bases and J by 2 bases; unmatched bases: 8. This chain's CDR3 is CASSSTGDRVNYGYTF. Here the CDR3 DNA reads TGTGCCAGCAGCTCGACGGGGGACAGGGTCAACTATGGCTACACCTTC.

The chain couples TRBV18 to TRBJ2-7; D unclear. In germline, CDR1 is KGHSH, CDR2 LQKENI. V was cut by 3 bases and J by 0 bases, with 12 bases left in between. This CDR3 is 15 amino acids long. CDR3 coding DNA: TGTGCCAGCTCACCTCGGCAGCCCGACTCCTACGAGCAGTACTTC. Protein: CASSPRQPDSYEQYF.

This chain links TRBV7-9 with TRBJ1-6, with D tentatively TRBD1 (5 bases). This CDR3 spans 18 amino acids. Germline assignment: CDR1 SEHNR and CDR2 FQNEAQ (reference sequence). Trimming removed 2 bases from V and 0 bases from J, with 14 bases in between. CDR3 region: CASSLKPRGSSYNSPLHF. CDR3 coding DNA: TGTGCCAGCAGCTTAAAACCCCGGGGGAGCTCCTATAATTCACCCCTCCACTTT.

The chain couples TRBV5-1 to TRBJ1-2; TRBD1 is a possible D gene (5 bases). The length of the CDR3 is 14 residues. Trimming left V 4 bases short and J 4 bases short, with 14 bases between. Germline-derived CDR1 and CDR2 are SGHRS and YFSETQ. CDR3 DNA: TGCGCCAGCAGCGTATCGACAGATAGCTATGGCTACACCTTC. Amino acid sequence: CASSVSTDSYGYTF. The full variable domain, its missing parts supplied by reference TRBV5-1 and TRBJ1-2, is KAGVTQTPRYLIKTRGQQVTLSCSPISGHRSVSWYQQTPGQGLQFLFEYFSETQRNKGNFPGRFSGRQFSNSRSEMNVSTLELGDSALYLCASSVSTDSYGYTFGSGTRLTVV.

The rearrangement links TRBV19 to TRBJ1-1; D is unresolved. The V gene's germline CDR1 is LNHDA and CDR2 SQIVND (reference sequence). V was clipped by 2 bases and J by 1 base, with 8 bases between them. The CDR3 contains 14 residues. The CDR3 coding sequence is TGTGCCAGTAGTATATCACGACAGAACACTGAAGCTTTCTTT. Its protein is CASSISRQNTEAFF.

V is TRBV3-1 (or the pseudogene TRBV3-2) and J is TRBJ2-5; D perhaps matches TRBD1 (5 bases). The CDR3 sequence is 14 residues long. V lost 7 bases and J lost 2, with 14 bases in between. Germline values: CDR1 LGHDT, CDR2 YNNKEL (reference sequence). The CDR3 DNA reads TGTGCCAGCACCCTCCGAACAGGACAAGAGACCCAGTACTTC. This codes for CASTLRTGQETQYF.

This clone showed up just once. The chain links TRBV11-2 to TRBJ2-7; TRBD1 matches 8 bases. Per germline, CDR1 SGHAT and CDR2 FQNNGV. With 0 bases clipped from V and 3 bases from J, the junction kept 13 bases outside the gene matches. The CDR3 totals 18 residues. This CDR3 is CASSLEPVNRGKGYEQYF. The CDR3 nucleotides read TGTGCCAGCAGCTTAGAGCCGGTAAACAGGGGGAAGGGCTACGAGCAGTACTTC.

A word on this clone: This sample includes further DNA sequences coding for the same CDR3. V is TRBV5-1 and J is TRBJ2-3; the D is unclear. This CDR3 spans 11 amino acids. Germline-derived CDR1 and CDR2 are SGHRS and YFSETQ. The V and J ends lost 1 base and 3 bases respectively, with 0 bases between them. The CDR3 protein is CASSLTDTQYF. CDR3 in DNA: TGCGCCAGCAGCTTGACAGATACGCAGTATTTT.

The V and J genes are TRBV15 and TRBJ1-5, with TRBD1 matching 10 bases. Germline trimming cut 3 bases from V and 9 bases from J; bases unmatched to any gene: 2. This CDR3 region has 13 residues. Germline assignment: CDR1 LNHNV and CDR2 YYDKDF (reference sequence). This CDR3 is CATSRDRGGPQHF. In DNA, the CDR3 is TGTGCCACCAGCAGGGACAGGGGGGGGCCCCAGCATTTT.

CDR3: CASSTGRDPNSPLHF. CDR3 coding DNA: TGTGCCAGCTCGACAGGTCGGGACCCGAATTCACCCCTCCACTTT. The rearrangement uses TRBV18 and TRBJ1-6; D may be TRBD1 (6 bases). Per germline, CDR1 KGHSH and CDR2 LQKENI. V was cut by 6 bases and J by 7 bases, with 16 bases left in between. The CDR3 length is 15 residues.

As concerns this clone: Other DNA sequences of this sample code for an identical CDR3. The CDR3 here is CASSFPGTGVQPQHF. CDR3 DNA: TGTGCCAGCAGTTTCCCCGGGACAGGGGTTCAGCCCCAGCATTTT. The chain carries TRBV28 and TRBJ1-5, with TRBD1 identical over 10 bases. There are 15 residues in the CDR3. Per the germline V gene, CDR1 is MDHEN and CDR2 is SYDVKM. V dropped 3 bases and J dropped 6; count of bases not matched to a gene: 5.

V usage is TRBV2 and J usage is TRBJ1-6; D possibly corresponds to TRBD1 (5 bases). The CDR3 is 15 residues long. V was shortened by 8 bases and J by 4 bases, with 15 bases between the two germline ends. The V gene's germline CDR1 is SNHLY and CDR2 FYNNEI. CDR3 in DNA: TGTGCCAGCTCGGGTGGGGCGCGTTATAATTCACCCCTCCACTTT. Residues: CASSGGARYNSPLHF.

V gene TRBV28 combines with J gene TRBJ1-5, with 9 bases identical to TRBD1. The length of the CDR3 is 12 residues. Germline V gene lookup returns CDR1 MDHEN and CDR2 SYDVKM. Germline trimming cut 10 bases from V and 5 bases from J; bases unmatched to any gene: 3. CDR3: CATRTGDQPQHF. CDR3 sequence (DNA): TGTGCCACCAGGACAGGGGATCAGCCCCAGCATTTT.

The J gene is TRBJ2-1, the V gene TRBV19; unclear D gene. CDR1 LNHDA and CDR2 SQIVND come from the germline V gene (reference sequence). CDR3 length: 15 residues. Trimming cost V 3 bases and J 0 bases, with 9 bases left between them. The CDR3 reads CASSMVTGSYNEQFF. CDR3 DNA sequence: TGTGCCAGTAGTATGGTTACTGGCTCCTACAATGAGCAGTTCTTC. Complete variable domain (other parts from reference TRBV19 and TRBJ2-1): DGGITQSPKYLFRKEGQNVTLSCEQNLNHDAMYWYRQDPGQGLRLIYYSQIVNDFQKGDIAEGYSVSREKKESFPLTVTSAQKNPTAFYLCASSMVTGSYNEQFFGPGTRLTVL.

The chain has TRBV2 and TRBJ2-7; D is possibly TRBD1 or TRBD2 (5 bases each). In germline, CDR1 is SNHLY, CDR2 FYNNEI. The V and J ends lost 3 bases and 2 bases respectively, with 17 bases between them. The CDR3 length is 16 residues. CDR3 sequence (DNA): TGTGCCAGCAGTGAGGGATTTGGGACGGCAGCCTACGAGCAGTACTTC. Amino acids: CASSEGFGTAAYEQYF.

The chain combines TRBV6-1 with TRBJ1-4; 10 positions agree with TRBD1. CDR1 MNHNS and CDR2 SASEGT come from the germline V gene. The CDR3 consists of 16 residues. Losses at the gene ends were 4 bases for V and 0 bases for J; bases not matched to a gene: 2. CDR3 amino acids: CASSGDRGTTNEKLFF. DNA of the CDR3: TGTGCCAGCAGTGGGGACAGGGGAACAACTAATGAAAAACTGTTTTTT.

The chain carries TRBV30 and TRBJ1-2; D is ambiguous. Germline lookup yields CDR1 GTSNPN and CDR2 SVGIG (reference sequence). The CDR3 loop spans 12 amino acids. V was pared by 2 bases and J by 5 bases, with 9 bases between. CDR3 DNA: TGTGCCTGGAGTAACGGACTTTATGGCTACACCTTC. Protein sequence: CAWSNGLYGYTF.

This clone was observed once. The V and J genes are TRBV5-4 and TRBJ2-5; no reliable D call. The CDR3 is 14 amino acids. The V and J ends lost 4 bases and 0 bases respectively, with 10 bases between them. The germline V gene has CDR1 SGHNT and CDR2 YYREEE (reference sequence). The CDR3 sequence is CASSKEMYQETQYF. CDR3 coding DNA: TGTGCCAGCAGCAAAGAGATGTACCAAGAGACCCAGTACTTC.

The chain is built from TRBV7-9 and TRBJ2-2; D is uncertain. The germline V gene encodes CDR1 SEHNR and CDR2 FQNEAQ (reference sequence). The CDR3 totals 18 residues. Deletions cut 5 bases from V and 3 bases from J, with 22 bases between. The CDR3 nucleotides are TGTGCCAGCAGCCCCCGGAAGAGCCGAACAACATACACCGGGGAGCTGTTTTTT. It codes for CASSPRKSRTTYTGELFF.